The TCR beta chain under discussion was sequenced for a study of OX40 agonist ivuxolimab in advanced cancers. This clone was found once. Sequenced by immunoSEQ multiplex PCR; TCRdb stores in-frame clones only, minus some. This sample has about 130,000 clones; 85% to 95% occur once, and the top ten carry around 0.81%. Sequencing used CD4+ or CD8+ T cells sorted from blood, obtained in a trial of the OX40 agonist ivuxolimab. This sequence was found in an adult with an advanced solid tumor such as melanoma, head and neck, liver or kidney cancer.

DNA of the CDR3: TGTGCCAGCAGCTTAGGGCCCTACGGTGAAGCTTTCTTT. Amino acid sequence: CASSLGPYGEAFF. The rearrangement links TRBV11-2 to TRBJ1-1; the D is unclear. V lost 1 base to trimming and J lost 7 bases, with 10 bases between them. The CDR3 spans 13 residues. Germline-derived CDR1 and CDR2 are SGHAT and FQNNGV.